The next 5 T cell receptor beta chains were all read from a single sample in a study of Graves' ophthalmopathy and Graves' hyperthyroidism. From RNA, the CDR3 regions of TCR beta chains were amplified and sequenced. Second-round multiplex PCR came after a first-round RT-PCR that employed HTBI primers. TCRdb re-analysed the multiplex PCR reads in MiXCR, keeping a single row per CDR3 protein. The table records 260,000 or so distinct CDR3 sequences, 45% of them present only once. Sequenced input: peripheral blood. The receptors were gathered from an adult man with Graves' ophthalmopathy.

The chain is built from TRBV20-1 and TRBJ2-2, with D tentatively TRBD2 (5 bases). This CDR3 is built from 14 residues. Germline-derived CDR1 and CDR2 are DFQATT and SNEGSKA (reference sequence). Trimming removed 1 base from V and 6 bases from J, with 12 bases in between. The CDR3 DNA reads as TGCAGTGCTAGAGTTGGGAAGGGAGCCGGGGAGCTGTTTTTT. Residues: CSARVGKGAGELFF.

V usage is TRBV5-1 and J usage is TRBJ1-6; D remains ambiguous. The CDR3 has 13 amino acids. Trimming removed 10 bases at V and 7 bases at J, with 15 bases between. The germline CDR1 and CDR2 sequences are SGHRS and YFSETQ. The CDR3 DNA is TGCGCCGGCAATGACGGAGGGAATTCACCCCTCCACTTT. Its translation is CAGNDGGNSPLHF.

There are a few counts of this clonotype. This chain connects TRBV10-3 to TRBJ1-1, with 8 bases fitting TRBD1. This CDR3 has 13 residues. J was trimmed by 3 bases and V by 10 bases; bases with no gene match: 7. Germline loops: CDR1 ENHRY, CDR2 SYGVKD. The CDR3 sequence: CATGQGQDTEAFF. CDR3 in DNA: TGTGCCACCGGACAGGGCCAGGACACTGAAGCTTTCTTT.

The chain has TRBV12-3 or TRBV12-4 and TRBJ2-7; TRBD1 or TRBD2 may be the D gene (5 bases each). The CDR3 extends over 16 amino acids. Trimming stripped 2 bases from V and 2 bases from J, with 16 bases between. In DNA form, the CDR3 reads TGTGCCAGCAGTTTAATACGGGGAGCAGGGACCTACGAGCAGTACTTC. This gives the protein CASSLIRGAGTYEQYF.

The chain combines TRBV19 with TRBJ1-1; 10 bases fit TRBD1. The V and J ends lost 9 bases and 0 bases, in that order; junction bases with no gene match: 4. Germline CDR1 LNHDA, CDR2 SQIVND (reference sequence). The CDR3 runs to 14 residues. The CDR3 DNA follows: TGTGCCAGCCGGACAGGGGGGGTGAACACTGAAGCTTTCTTT. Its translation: CASRTGGVNTEAFF. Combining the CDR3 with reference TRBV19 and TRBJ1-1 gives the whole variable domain DGGITQSPKYLFRKEGQNVTLSCEQNLNHDAMYWYRQDPGQGLRLIYYSQIVNDFQKGDIAEGYSVSREKKESFPLTVTSAQKNPTAFYLCASRTGGVNTEAFFGQGTRLTVV.